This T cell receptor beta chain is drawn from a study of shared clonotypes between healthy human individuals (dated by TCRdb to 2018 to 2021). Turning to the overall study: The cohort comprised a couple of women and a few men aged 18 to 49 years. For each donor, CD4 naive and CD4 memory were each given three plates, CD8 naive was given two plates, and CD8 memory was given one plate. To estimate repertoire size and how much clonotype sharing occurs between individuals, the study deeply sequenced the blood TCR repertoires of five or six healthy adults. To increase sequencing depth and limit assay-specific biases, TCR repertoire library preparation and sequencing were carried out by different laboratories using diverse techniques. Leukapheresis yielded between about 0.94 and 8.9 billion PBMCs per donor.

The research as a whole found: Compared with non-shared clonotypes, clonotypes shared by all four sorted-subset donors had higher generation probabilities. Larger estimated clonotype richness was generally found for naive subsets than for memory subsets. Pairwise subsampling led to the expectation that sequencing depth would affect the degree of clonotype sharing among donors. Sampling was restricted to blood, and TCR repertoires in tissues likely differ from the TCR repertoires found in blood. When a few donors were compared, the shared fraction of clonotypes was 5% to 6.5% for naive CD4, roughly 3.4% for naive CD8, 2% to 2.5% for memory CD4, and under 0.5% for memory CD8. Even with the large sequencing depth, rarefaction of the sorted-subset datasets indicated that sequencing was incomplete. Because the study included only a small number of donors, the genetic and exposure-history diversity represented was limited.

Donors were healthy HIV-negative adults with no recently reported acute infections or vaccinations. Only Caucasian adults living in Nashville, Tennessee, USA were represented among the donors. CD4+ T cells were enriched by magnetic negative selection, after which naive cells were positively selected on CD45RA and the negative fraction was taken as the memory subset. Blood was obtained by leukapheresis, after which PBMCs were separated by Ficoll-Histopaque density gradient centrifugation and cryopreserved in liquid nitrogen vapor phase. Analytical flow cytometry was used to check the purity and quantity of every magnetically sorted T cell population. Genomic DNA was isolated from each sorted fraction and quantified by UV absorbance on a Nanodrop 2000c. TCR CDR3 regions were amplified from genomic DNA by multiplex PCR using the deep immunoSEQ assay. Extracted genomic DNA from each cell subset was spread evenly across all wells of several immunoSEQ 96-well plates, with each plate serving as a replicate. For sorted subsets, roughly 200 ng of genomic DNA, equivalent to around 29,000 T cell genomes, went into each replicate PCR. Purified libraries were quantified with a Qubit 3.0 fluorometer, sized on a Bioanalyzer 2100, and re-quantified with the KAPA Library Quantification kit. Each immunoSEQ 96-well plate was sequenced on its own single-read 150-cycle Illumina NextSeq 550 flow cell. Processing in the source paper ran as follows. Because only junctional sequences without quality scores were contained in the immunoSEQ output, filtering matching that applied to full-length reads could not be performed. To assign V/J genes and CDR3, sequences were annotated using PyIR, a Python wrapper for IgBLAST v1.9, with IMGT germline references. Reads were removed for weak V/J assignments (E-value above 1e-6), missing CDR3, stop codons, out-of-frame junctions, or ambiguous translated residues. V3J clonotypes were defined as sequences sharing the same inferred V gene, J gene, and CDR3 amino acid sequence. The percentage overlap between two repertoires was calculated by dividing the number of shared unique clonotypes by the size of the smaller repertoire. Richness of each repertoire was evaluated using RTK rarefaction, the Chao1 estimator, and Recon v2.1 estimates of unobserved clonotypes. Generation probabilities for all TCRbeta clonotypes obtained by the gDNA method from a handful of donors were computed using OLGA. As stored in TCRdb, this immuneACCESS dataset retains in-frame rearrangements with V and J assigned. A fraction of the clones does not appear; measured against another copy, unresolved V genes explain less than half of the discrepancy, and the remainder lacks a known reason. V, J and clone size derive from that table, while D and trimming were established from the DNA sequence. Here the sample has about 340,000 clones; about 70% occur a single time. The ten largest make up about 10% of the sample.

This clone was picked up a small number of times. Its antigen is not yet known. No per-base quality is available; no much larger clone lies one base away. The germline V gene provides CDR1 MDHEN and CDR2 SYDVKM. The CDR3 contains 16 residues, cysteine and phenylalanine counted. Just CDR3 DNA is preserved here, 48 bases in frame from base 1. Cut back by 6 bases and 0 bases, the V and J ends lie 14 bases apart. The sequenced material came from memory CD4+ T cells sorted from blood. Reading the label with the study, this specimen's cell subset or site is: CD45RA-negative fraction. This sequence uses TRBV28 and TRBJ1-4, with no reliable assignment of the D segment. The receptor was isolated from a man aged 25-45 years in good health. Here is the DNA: TGTGCCAGCAGCCTCCCCTCGGATGCAACTAATGAAAAACTGTTTTTT. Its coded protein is CASSLPSDATNEKLFF.